This TCR beta chain was identified in a study of cytomegalovirus exposure and HLA in healthy donors. J was trimmed by 7 bases and V by 5 bases; bases with no gene match: 5. Germline V CDR1 and CDR2: MNHEY, SMNVEV (reference sequence). CDR3 size: 14 residues. The PCR ran on 60 Vbeta and 13 Jbeta primers. Data came from immunoSEQ multiplex PCR; TCRdb stores just in-frame clones and leaves some out. Among around 210,000 clones listed, 70% to 80% were seen once. The chain joins TRBV27 to TRBJ1-4, with 9 bases matching TRBD1. The source material was PBMCs. The receptor was isolated from a male donor in good health and CMV-seropositive. The CDR3 is CASSPGTGREKLFF. CDR3 in DNA: TGTGCCAGCAGTCCGGGGACAGGGCGTGAAAAACTGTTTTTT.